The rows below give T cell receptor beta chains drawn from one sample of a study of T cell changes during pregnancy in multiple sclerosis. The protocol was immunoSEQ multiplex PCR, while the TCRdb copy is restricted to in-frame clones and leaves out a portion. The data contain 70,000 to 80,000 clones, over 85% of them singletons. The sample in question was peripheral blood, obtained after pregnancy. The source is a female donor in good health, enrolled as a control in a pregnancy study. The CDR3 runs from the conserved cysteine through the conserved F or W. D genes are given only for firm matches. Clone sizes are given selectively: once, few, many, or a class where the clone is expanded.

abundance: few; j_gene: TRBJ1-1; v_gene: TRBV19; d_gene: NA; CDR3nt: TGTGCCAGTAGTATAGCCCCAACAGGGCCTGAAGCTTTCTTT; CDR3aa: CASSIAPTGPEAFF
abundance: NA; j_gene: TRBJ2-5; v_gene: TRBV18; d_gene: NA; CDR3nt: TGTGCCAGCTCACCAAGAGGGTCCTATGTGGGAGAGACCCAGTACTTC; CDR3aa: CASSPRGSYVGETQYF
abundance: NA; j_gene: TRBJ1-1; v_gene: TRBV19; d_gene: TRBD1; CDR3nt: TGTGCCAGTAATAAGGGGACAGGGGGGATGAACACTGAAGCTTTCTTT; CDR3aa: CASNKGTGGMNTEAFF
abundance: NA; j_gene: TRBJ2-2; v_gene: TRBV10-1; d_gene: NA; CDR3nt: TGCGCCAGCAGGGAATTCAGGGATAACACCGGGGAGCTGTTTTTT; CDR3aa: CASREFRDNTGELFF
abundance: once; j_gene: TRBJ2-3; v_gene: TRBV7-2; d_gene: NA; CDR3nt: TGTGCCAGCAGGAGACTTGAACGGGGAGGTAAACGCACAGATACGCAGTATTTT; CDR3aa: CASRRLERGGKRTDTQYF
abundance: NA; j_gene: TRBJ2-1; v_gene: TRBV5-1; d_gene: TRBD2; CDR3nt: TGCGCCAGCAGCTTGTCTCTAGCGGGAGTAGGTACCTACAATGAGCAGTTCTTC; CDR3aa: CASSLSLAGVGTYNEQFF
abundance: once; j_gene: TRBJ1-4; v_gene: TRBV2; d_gene: NA; CDR3nt: TGTGCCAGCAGGAAGGGAGAAAATGAAAAACTGTTTTTT; CDR3aa: CASRKGENEKLFF
abundance: medium-sized; j_gene: TRBJ2-3; v_gene: TRBV6-4; d_gene: NA; CDR3nt: TGTGCCAGCAGTGAGGGGGCCACAGATACGCAGTATTTT; CDR3aa: CASSEGATDTQYF
abundance: NA; j_gene: TRBJ1-2; v_gene: TRBV14; d_gene: TRBD1; CDR3nt: TGTGCCAGCAGCCGAAGGACAGGGGACGGCTACACCTTC; CDR3aa: CASSRRTGDGYTF
abundance: NA; j_gene: TRBJ2-3; v_gene: TRBV2; d_gene: TRBD1; CDR3nt: TGTGCCAGCAGTGCCGGGACAGGGGGGGATACGCAGTATTTT; CDR3aa: CASSAGTGGDTQYF
abundance: NA; j_gene: TRBJ2-1; v_gene: TRBV29-1; d_gene: TRBD2; CDR3nt: TGCAGCGAGGGACTAGCGGGAGCAGCCGAGCAGTTCTTC; CDR3aa: CSEGLAGAAEQFF
abundance: NA; j_gene: TRBJ1-1; v_gene: TRBV7-2; d_gene: NA; CDR3nt: TGTGCCAGCAGCTTAAGCAGCGTGAACACTGAAGCTTTCTTT; CDR3aa: CASSLSSVNTEAFF
abundance: NA; j_gene: TRBJ2-5; v_gene: TRBV28; d_gene: TRBD1; CDR3nt: TGTGCCAGCAGTACCCCGACAGGGATCCAAGAGACCCAGTACTTC; CDR3aa: CASSTPTGIQETQYF
abundance: once; j_gene: TRBJ2-5; v_gene: TRBV4-2; d_gene: TRBD1; CDR3nt: TGTGCCAGCAGCCAAGGGACAGGGAAGGAGACCCAGTACTTC; CDR3aa: CASSQGTGKETQYF
abundance: NA; j_gene: TRBJ1-2; v_gene: TRBV5-6; d_gene: NA; CDR3nt: TGTGCCAGCAGCTTGGGGACAGACTATGGCTACACCTTC; CDR3aa: CASSLGTDYGYTF